This T cell receptor (beta chain) was sequenced during a study of cytomegalovirus exposure and HLA in healthy donors. Study-wide results and caveats: Listed as cytomegalovirus-associated were 150 or so TCR beta chains.

Primers for the PCR totalled 60 Vbeta and 13 Jbeta. The data were produced by immunoSEQ multiplex PCR, yet TCRdb's version contains in-frame clones alone and is incomplete. The table lists about 210,000 clones. Germline V gene data show CDR1 as SGHAT and CDR2 as FQNNGV. The V gene lost 1 base and the J gene lost 12 bases, with 15 bases spanning the gap. The CDR3 consists of 13 residues. Concerning this clone: Its specificity is not known.

The sample consisted of PBMCs. This TCR was sampled from a woman in her twenties or thirties in good health and CMV-seropositive. This chain uses TRBV11-2 with TRBJ2-5; weak D call: TRBD1 (6 bases). The CDR3 protein is CASSLGEGQREYF. The CDR3 nucleotides are TGTGCCAGCAGCTTAGGGGAAGGACAGCGCGAGTACTTC. Combining the CDR3 with reference TRBV11-2 and TRBJ2-5 gives the whole variable domain EAGVAQSPRYKIIEKRQSVAFWCNPISGHATLYWYQQILGQGPKLLIQFQNNGVVDDSQLPKDRFSAERLKGVDSTLKIQPAKLEDSAVYLCASSLGEGQREYFGPGTRLLVL.